This passage covers 16 T cell receptor beta chains from one sample sequenced in a study of neurological immune-mediated disorders. In TCRdb, the 5' RACE reads were re-called with MiXCR into one record per CDR3 protein. The data show 110,000 or so distinct CDR3 sequences, more than 2.5% seen once. Material for sequencing was PBMCs. All receptors derive from a woman aged 25 to 39 with multiple sclerosis.

This clonotype came up a few times. The V gene is TRBV20-1, the J gene TRBJ2-3; D perhaps matches TRBD1 (6 bases). Germline assignment: CDR1 DFQATT and CDR2 SNEGSKA (reference sequence). CDR3 length: 14 residues. V lost 0 bases to trimming and J lost 5 bases, with 12 bases between them. CDR3 residues: CSARDPDRGDTQYF. The CDR3, as DNA: TGCAGTGCTAGAGACCCGGACAGAGGAGATACGCAGTATTTT.

The V and J genes are TRBV20-1 and TRBJ2-1, with D possibly TRBD2 on 6 matching bases. Deletions cut 4 bases from V and 13 bases from J, with 11 bases between. This CDR3 comprises 10 residues. The germline V gene has CDR1 DFQATT and CDR2 SNEGSKA (reference sequence). The CDR3 region is CSATGLKQFF. The CDR3 nucleotides read TGCAGTGCTACAGGACTAAAACAGTTCTTC.

Sample share makes this clonotype large (0.1 to 1%). The chain links TRBV12-5 to TRBJ2-5; no firm D call. Deletions cut 2 bases from V and 5 bases from J, with 12 bases between. Per germline, CDR1 LGHNT and CDR2 FRNRAP. The CDR3 consists of 14 residues. For the CDR3, the DNA is TGTGCTAGTGGTTTGTCCACAATGGCGGAGACCCAGTACTTC. Encoded protein: CASGLSTMAETQYF.

This clonotype was recorded many times. The gene calls are TRBV29-1 and TRBJ1-1, with unresolved D. CDR1 is SQVTM, CDR2 ANQGSEA, per germline. Deletions cut 6 bases from V and 8 bases from J, with 10 bases between. The CDR3 covers 10 residues. The CDR3 region has the DNA TGCAGCGTGGCAGGCGTAGAAGCTTTCTTT. Translation: CSVAGVEAFF.

This clonotype has a count of ten or more. The chain recombines TRBV7-2 with TRBJ2-7; the match to TRBD2 covers 8 bases. V was pared by 1 base and J by 4 bases, with 6 bases of the junction left unmatched. This CDR3 is built from 15 residues. CDR1 is SGHTA and CDR2 is FQGNSA in the germline V gene. DNA for the CDR3: TGTGCCAGCAGCTTAGAAGTTTCTAGCGGGTACGAGCAGTACTTC. This encodes CASSLEVSSGYEQYF. The variable domain in full, completed from reference TRBV7-2 and TRBJ2-7, reads GAGVSQSPSNKVTEKGKDVELRCDPISGHTALYWYRQSLGQGLEFLIYFQGNSAPDKSGLPSDRFSAERTGGSVSTLTIQRTQQEDSAVYLCASSLEVSSGYEQYFGPGTRLTVT.

This clonotype was seen repeatedly, ten times or more. J is TRBJ1-1 and V is TRBV7-8; D may be TRBD1 (6 bases). The CDR3 is 16 residues long. With 4 bases removed from V and 0 bases from J, the gap between germline ends came to 15 bases. Germline V gene sequence: CDR1 SGHVS, CDR2 FQNEAQ. CDR3 sequence: CASSSEDSWLNTEAFF. CDR3 sequence (DNA): TGTGCCAGCAGCTCCGAGGACAGTTGGCTGAACACTGAAGCTTTCTTT.

This clonotype showed up many times. J is TRBJ2-5 and V is TRBV7-9, with TRBD2 identical over 7 bases. V gave up 4 bases and J gave up 4 bases; unmatched junction bases: 9. Germline V gene data show CDR1 as SEHNR and CDR2 as FQNEAQ (reference sequence). CDR3 length: 15 amino acids. Here the CDR3 reads CASSYRREAGETQYF. CDR3 bases: TGTGCCAGCAGCTATCGCCGGGAGGCCGGAGAGACCCAGTACTTC. Full variable domain (rest looked up from reference TRBV7-9 and TRBJ2-5): DTGVSQNPRHKITKRGQNVTFRCDPISEHNRLYWYRQTLGQGPEFLTYFQNEAQLEKSRLLSDRFSAERPKGSFSTLEIQRTEQGDSAMYLCASSYRREAGETQYFGPGTRLLVL.

This clonotype was recorded at least ten times. The gene calls are TRBV20-1 and TRBJ2-5; 8 positions agree with TRBD2. The CDR3 has 14 amino acids. CDR1 and CDR2 from the germline V gene are DFQATT and SNEGSKA (reference sequence). V shed 5 bases, J shed 4 bases, and the junction held 9 bases outside the gene matches. The CDR3 loop is CSALLPGGGETQYF. CDR3 nucleotide sequence: TGCAGTGCTCTACTACCCGGGGGGGGAGAGACCCAGTACTTC.

This clonotype was recorded many times. The chain is built from TRBV6-6 and TRBJ2-3, with D possibly TRBD2 on 7 matching bases. The germline gives CDR1 MNHNY, CDR2 SVGAGI (reference sequence). The CDR3 is 18 amino acids. V was pared by 2 bases and J by 2 bases, with 20 bases between. CDR3 residues: CASSYGAHSGGATDTQYF. CDR3 coding DNA: TGTGCCAGCAGTTACGGGGCCCACAGTGGGGGGGCCACAGATACGCAGTATTTT.

This clonotype was picked up many times. The V gene is TRBV20-1, the J gene TRBJ2-7, with no clear D. The CDR3 is made up of 12 amino acids. Germline V gene lookup returns CDR1 DFQATT and CDR2 SNEGSKA (reference sequence). V was shortened by 0 bases and J by 4 bases, with 7 bases between the two germline ends. The CDR3 nucleotides are TGCAGTGCTAGAGAGGGTGGTTACGAGCAGTACTTC. This sequence encodes CSAREGGYEQYF.

Many counts were recorded for this clonotype. J is TRBJ2-5 and V is TRBV11-2; 7 nucleotides line up with TRBD1. The J segment lost 2 bases and the V segment lost 5 bases, leaving 23 bases of the junction unmatched. CDR3 length: 20 amino acids. Per the germline V gene, CDR1 is SGHAT and CDR2 is FQNNGV. This CDR3 is CASSLIPKSLTGLPQETQYF. CDR3 DNA: TGTGCCAGCAGCCTCATCCCCAAATCCCTGACAGGGCTCCCTCAAGAGACCCAGTACTTC.

In this sample, this clonotype turned up many times. The CDR3 region is CSASAGGSDEQYF. The CDR3 nucleotides are TGCAGTGCTAGCGCGGGAGGGAGCGACGAGCAGTACTTC. The J gene is TRBJ2-7, the V gene TRBV20-1, with TRBD2 matching over 9 bases. The CDR3 totals 13 residues. CDR1 DFQATT and CDR2 SNEGSKA come from the germline V gene (reference sequence). After removal of 3 bases from V and 5 bases from J, the junction contained 5 bases not matched to a gene.

Many counts were recorded for this clonotype. The chain recombines TRBV5-1 with TRBJ2-3; 9 positions match TRBD1. After removal of 4 bases from V and 5 bases from J, the junction contained 8 bases not matched to a gene. The CDR3 is 15 residues long. Germline-derived CDR1 and CDR2 are SGHRS and YFSETQ. The CDR3 DNA reads TGCGCCAGCAGCGGACAGGGGACCCTCGGAGATACGCAGTATTTT. Its translation: CASSGQGTLGDTQYF. The variable domain in full, completed from reference TRBV5-1 and TRBJ2-3, reads KAGVTQTPRYLIKTRGQQVTLSCSPISGHRSVSWYQQTPGQGLQFLFEYFSETQRNKGNFPGRFSGRQFSNSRSEMNVSTLELGDSALYLCASSGQGTLGDTQYFGPGTRLTVL.

This clonotype showed up many times. The J gene is TRBJ1-2, the V gene TRBV29-1; 10 nucleotides match TRBD1. Germline CDR1 reads SQVTM; CDR2 reads ANQGSEA. The J segment lost 7 bases and the V segment lost 2 bases, leaving 4 bases of the junction unmatched. The CDR3 contains 13 residues. Here the CDR3 DNA reads TGCAGCGTTGAACGGGACAGGGGATCTGGCTACACCTTC. Protein product: CSVERDRGSGYTF.

This clonotype was observed at least ten times. This chain's CDR3 is CSARVMGSGRSYEQYF. The CDR3 DNA reads TGCAGTGCTAGAGTCATGGGTTCGGGGCGGAGCTACGAGCAGTACTTC. The genes are TRBV20-1 and TRBJ2-7, with D possibly being TRBD1 or TRBD2 (5 bases each). CDR1 DFQATT and CDR2 SNEGSKA come from the germline V gene (reference sequence). This CDR3 comprises 16 residues. The V end was cut by 1 base, the J end by 3 bases, with 19 bases between.

This clonotype was recorded at least ten times. The J gene is TRBJ1-6, the V gene TRBV12-3 or TRBV12-4; D is ambiguous. This CDR3 has 13 amino acids. Trimming removed 4 bases at V and 8 bases at J, with 9 bases between. CDR3 protein: CASSWKVDSPLHF. Written as DNA, the CDR3 is TGTGCCAGCAGTTGGAAGGTCGATTCACCCCTCCACTTT.